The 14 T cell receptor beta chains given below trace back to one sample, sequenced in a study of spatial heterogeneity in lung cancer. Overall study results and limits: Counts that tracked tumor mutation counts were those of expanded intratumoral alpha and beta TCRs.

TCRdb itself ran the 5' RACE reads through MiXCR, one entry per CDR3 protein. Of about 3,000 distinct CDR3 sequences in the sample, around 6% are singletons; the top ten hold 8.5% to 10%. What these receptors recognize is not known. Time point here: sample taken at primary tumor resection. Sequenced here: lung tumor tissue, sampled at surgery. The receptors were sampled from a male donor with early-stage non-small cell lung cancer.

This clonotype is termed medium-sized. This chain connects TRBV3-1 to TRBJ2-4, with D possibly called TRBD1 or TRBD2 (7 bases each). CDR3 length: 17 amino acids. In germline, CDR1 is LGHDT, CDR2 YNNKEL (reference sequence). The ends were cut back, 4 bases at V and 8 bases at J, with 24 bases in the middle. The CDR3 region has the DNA TGTGCCAGCAGCCCGGGAACCTCAGGGGGGGGAATGGACATTCAGTACTTC. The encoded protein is CASSPGTSGGGMDIQYF.

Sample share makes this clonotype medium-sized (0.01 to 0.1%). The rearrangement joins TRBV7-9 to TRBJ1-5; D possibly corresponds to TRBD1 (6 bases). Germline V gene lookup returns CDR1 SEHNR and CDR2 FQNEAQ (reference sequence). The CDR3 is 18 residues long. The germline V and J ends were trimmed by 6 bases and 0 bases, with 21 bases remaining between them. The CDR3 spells CASRYRETVQYSNQPQHF. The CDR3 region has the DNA TGTGCCAGCAGATACAGGGAAACGGTCCAGTATAGCAATCAGCCCCAGCATTTT.

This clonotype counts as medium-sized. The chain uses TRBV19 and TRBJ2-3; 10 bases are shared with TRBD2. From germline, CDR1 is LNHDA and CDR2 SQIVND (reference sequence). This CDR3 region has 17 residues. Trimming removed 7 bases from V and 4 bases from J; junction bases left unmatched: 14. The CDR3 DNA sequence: TGTGCCAGTACGGTCCAGGGGTCCAGCGGGGGGGCAGATACGCAGTATTTT. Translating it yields CASTVQGSSGGADTQYF.

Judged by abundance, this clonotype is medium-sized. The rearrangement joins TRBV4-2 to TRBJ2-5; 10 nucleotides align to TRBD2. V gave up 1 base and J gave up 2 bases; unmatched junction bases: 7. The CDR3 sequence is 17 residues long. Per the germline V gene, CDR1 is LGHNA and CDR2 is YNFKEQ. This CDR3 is CASSQVSASGSQETQYF. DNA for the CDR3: TGTGCCAGCAGCCAAGTCTCCGCTAGCGGGAGTCAAGAGACCCAGTACTTC.

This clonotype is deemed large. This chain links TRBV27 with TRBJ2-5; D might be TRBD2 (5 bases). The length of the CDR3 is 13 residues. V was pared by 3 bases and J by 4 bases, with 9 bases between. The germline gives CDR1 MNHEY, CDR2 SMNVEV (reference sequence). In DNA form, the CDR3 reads TGTGCCAGCAGTTTCGGACGGGGAGAGACCCAGTACTTC. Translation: CASSFGRGETQYF.

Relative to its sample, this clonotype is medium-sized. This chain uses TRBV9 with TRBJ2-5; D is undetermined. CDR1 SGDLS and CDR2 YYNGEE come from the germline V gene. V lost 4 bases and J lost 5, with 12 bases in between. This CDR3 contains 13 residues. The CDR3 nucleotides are TGTGCCAGCAGCTCCCAGCCTTGGGAGACCCAGTACTTC. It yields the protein CASSSQPWETQYF.

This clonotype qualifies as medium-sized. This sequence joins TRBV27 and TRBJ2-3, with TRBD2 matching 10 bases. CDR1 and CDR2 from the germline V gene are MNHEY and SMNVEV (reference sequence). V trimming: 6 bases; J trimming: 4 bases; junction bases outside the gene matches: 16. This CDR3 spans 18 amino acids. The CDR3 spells CASSPGLAASLFADTQYF. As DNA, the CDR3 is TGTGCCAGCAGCCCAGGACTAGCGGCAAGTCTTTTCGCAGATACGCAGTATTTT.

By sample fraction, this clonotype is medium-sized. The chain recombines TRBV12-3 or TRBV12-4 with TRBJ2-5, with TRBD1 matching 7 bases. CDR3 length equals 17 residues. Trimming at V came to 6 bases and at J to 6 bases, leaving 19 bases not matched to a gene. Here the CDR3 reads CASSPIPGQYGEKTQYF. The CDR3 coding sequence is TGTGCCAGCAGCCCAATACCGGGACAGTATGGTGAGAAGACCCAGTACTTC.

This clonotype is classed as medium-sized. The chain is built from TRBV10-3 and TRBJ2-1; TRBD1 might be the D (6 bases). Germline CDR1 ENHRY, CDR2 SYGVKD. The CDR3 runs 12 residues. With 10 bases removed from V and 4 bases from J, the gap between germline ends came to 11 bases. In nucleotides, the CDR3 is TGTGCCACCCGAGGACAGTACAATGAGCAGTTCTTC. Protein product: CATRGQYNEQFF.

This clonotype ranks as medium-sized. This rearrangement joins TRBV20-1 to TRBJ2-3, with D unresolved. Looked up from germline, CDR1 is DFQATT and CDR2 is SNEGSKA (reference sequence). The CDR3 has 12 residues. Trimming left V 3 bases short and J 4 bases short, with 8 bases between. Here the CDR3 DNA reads TGCAGTGCTAGGCTGTCATCAGATACGCAGTATTTT. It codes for CSARLSSDTQYF.

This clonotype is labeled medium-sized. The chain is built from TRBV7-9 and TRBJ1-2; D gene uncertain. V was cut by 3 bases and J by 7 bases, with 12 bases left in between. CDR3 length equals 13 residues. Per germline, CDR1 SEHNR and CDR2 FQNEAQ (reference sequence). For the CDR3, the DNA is TGTGCCAGCAGCTTCGGGCAGGTTGGTGGCTACACCTTC. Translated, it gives CASSFGQVGGYTF.

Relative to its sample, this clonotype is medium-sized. This chain's CDR3 is CASSSPMTGLRLLDEQFF. For the CDR3, the DNA is TGTGCCAGCAGCTCCCCCATGACAGGACTAAGGCTGCTTGATGAGCAGTTCTTC. The chain uses TRBV7-8 and TRBJ2-1, with D perhaps being TRBD1 or TRBD2 (6 bases each). Trimming shortened V by 4 bases and J by 8 bases, and 27 bases separated the two germline ends. This CDR3 contains 18 residues. Germline CDR1 SGHVS, CDR2 FQNEAQ.

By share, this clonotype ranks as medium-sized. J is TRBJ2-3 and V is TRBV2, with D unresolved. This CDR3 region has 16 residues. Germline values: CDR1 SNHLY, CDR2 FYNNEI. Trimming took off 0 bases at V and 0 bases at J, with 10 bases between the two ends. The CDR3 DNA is TGTGCCAGCAGTGAAGCGCCATCGACTAGCACAGATACGCAGTATTTT. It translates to CASSEAPSTSTDTQYF.

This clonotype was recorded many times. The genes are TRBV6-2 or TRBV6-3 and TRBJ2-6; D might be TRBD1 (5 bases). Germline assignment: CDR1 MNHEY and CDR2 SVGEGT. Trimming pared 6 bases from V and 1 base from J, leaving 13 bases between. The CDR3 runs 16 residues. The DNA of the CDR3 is TGTGCCAGCAGCCCGCCCCAGGGTTCTGGGGCCAACGTCCTGACTTTC. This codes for CASSPPQGSGANVLTF.